Shown below are 4 T cell receptor beta chains from a single sample sequenced in a study of PD-L1 blockade in urothelial cancer. Time point in this sample: peripheral blood 6 weeks after treatment start. Assay: immunoSEQ multiplex PCR; the TCRdb copy retains only in-frame clones and omits some. The sample records 120,000 or so clones, about 84% being singletons. Sequencing used PBMCs, obtained around atezolizumab (anti-PD-L1) treatment. These TCRs come from a man aged 50 or older with urothelial cancer.

J is TRBJ2-1 and V is TRBV4-2; D is perhaps TRBD1 (6 bases). V lost 4 bases and J 0 bases, leaving 16 bases between the germline ends. There are 17 residues in the CDR3. Germline CDR1 LGHNA, CDR2 YNFKEQ. Here the CDR3 reads CASSRDGGGSSYNEQFF. CDR3 DNA sequence: TGTGCCAGCAGCCGGGATGGGGGCGGTAGCTCCTACAATGAGCAGTTCTTC.

V gene TRBV15 combines with J gene TRBJ2-4; 14 bases match TRBD2. The CDR3 has 16 residues. The V and J ends lost 1 base and 7 bases, in that order; junction bases with no gene match: 3. The germline V gene has CDR1 LNHNV and CDR2 YYDKDF (reference sequence). Written as DNA, the CDR3 is TGTGCCACCAGCAGAGTCAGGACTAGCGGGAGGAACATTCAGTACTTC. Translating it yields CATSRVRTSGRNIQYF.

This clone was detected once. The rearrangement uses TRBV5-1 and TRBJ2-2, with 16 bases aligning to TRBD2. The CDR3 has 18 residues. Germline V gene lookup returns CDR1 SGHRS and CDR2 YFSETQ. The V gene end was trimmed by 4 bases and the J gene end by 0 bases; junction bases not matched to a gene: 3. CDR3: CASSKGLAGGPNTGELFF. The CDR3 DNA follows: TGCGCCAGCAGCAAGGGACTAGCGGGAGGGCCGAACACCGGGGAGCTGTTTTTT.

This rearrangement joins TRBV7-9 to TRBJ2-1; tentatively, D is TRBD1 (7 bases). The CDR3 is 15 residues long. CDR1 and CDR2 from the germline V gene are SEHNR and FQNEAQ (reference sequence). The V and J ends lost 1 base and 9 bases respectively, with 16 bases between them. CDR3 residues: CASSLGNNRGGEQFF. The CDR3 bases are TGTGCCAGCAGCTTAGGCAATAACAGGGGAGGTGAGCAGTTCTTC.